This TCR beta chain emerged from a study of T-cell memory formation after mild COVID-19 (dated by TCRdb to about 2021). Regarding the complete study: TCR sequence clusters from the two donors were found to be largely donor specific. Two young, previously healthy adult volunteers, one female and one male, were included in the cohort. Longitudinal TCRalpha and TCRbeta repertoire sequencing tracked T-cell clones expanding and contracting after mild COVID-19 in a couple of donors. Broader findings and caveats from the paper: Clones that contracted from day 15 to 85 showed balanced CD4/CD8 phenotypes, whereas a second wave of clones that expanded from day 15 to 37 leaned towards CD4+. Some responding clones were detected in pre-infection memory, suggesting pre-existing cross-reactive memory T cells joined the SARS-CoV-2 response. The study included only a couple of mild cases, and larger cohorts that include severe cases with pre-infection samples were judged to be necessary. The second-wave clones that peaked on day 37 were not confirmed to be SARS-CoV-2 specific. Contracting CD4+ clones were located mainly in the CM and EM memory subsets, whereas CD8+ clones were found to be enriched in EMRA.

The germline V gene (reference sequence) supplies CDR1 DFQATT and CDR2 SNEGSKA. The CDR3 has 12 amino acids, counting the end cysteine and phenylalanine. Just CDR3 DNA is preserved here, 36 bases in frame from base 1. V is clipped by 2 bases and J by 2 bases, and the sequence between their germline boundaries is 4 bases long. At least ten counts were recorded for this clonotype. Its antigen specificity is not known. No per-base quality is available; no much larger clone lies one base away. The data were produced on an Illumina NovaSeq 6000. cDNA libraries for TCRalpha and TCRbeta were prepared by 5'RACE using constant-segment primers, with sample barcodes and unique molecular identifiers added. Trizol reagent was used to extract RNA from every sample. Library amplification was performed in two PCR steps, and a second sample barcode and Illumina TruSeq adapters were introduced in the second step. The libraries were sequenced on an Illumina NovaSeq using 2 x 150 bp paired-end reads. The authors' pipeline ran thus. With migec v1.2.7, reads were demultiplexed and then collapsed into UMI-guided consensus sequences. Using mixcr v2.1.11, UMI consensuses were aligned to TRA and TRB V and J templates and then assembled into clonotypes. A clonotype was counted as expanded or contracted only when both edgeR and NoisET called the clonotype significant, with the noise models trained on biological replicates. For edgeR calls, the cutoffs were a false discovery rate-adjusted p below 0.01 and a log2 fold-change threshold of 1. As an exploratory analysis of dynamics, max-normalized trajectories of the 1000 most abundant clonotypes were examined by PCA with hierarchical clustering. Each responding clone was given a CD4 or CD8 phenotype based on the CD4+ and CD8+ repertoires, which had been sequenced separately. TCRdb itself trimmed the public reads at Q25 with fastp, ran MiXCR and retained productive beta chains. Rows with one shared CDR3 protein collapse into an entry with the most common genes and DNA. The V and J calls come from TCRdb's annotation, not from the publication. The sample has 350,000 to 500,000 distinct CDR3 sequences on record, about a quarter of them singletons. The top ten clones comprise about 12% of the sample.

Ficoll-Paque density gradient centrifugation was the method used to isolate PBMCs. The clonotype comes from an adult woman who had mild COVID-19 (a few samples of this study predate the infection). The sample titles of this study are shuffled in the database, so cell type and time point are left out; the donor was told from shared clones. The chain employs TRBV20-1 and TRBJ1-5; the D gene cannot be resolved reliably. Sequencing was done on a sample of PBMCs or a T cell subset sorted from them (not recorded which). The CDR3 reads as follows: CSARQGNQPQHF. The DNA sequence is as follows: TGCAGTGCTAGACAGGGCAATCAGCCCCAGCATTTT.